What follows describes a single T cell receptor (beta chain). The clone's antigen remains unknown. Nothing much larger sits one base from this clone, and base qualities are not available. The data stem from a study of CD8 T cells in ankylosing spondylitis (TCRdb year 2017). Describing the broader study: The study profiled T cell receptor beta repertoires in healthy donors and ankylosing spondylitis patients to find disease-linked TCR variants. The full study cohort comprised 25 ankylosing spondylitis patients and approximately 100 healthy donors. Samples of peripheral blood were taken, and for ankylosing spondylitis patients, synovial fluid was collected as well.

Overall study outcomes, separate from this receptor: The disease-linked clones had a CD8+ phenotype and were found at relatively low frequencies in peripheral blood. Some of the motif variants had been reported before in the synovial fluid and blood of reactive arthritis patients, a finding that suggests common disease-initiation mechanisms. The disease-linked clones were reported to be significantly enriched in matched synovial fluid samples from ankylosing spondylitis patients. A TCR beta motif of several highly homologous amino acid variants appeared characteristic of blood from ankylosing spondylitis patients.

Trimming accounts for 3 bases at V and 4 bases at J, while the number of junction bases matched to no gene is 11. The CDR3 spans 15 residues, from the cysteine through the phenylalanine. The CDR3 DNA has 45 bases and is translated from base 1. The germline V gene (reference sequence) supplies CDR1 DFQATT and CDR2 SNEGSKA. For sequencing, an Illumina HiSeq 2500 was employed. TCR beta libraries were prepared by quantitative 5'-RACE with molecular barcodes. Per the source publication's procedure: Disease-linked TCR variants were identified with a new computational method built on a probabilistic model of VDJ rearrangement. TCRdb's own reprocessing of the public reads used fastp at Q25 and MiXCR and kept productive beta chains. Each entry merges the rows of one CDR3 protein and shows their most common DNA and genes. It is TCRdb's table, rather than the study itself, that gives the V and J calls and clone size. The sample table contains some 220,000 distinct CDR3 sequences; only one count was recorded for roughly a tenth of them. The leading ten clones occupy about 3% of the sample.

The sample comprised blood, either unsorted or a sorted T cell fraction (not recorded which). The origin of this receptor is a male donor with ankylosing spondylitis or in good health (not recorded which). The rearrangement combines TRBV20-1 with TRBJ2-5, with 7 bases in between that match TRBD1. The CDR3 protein: CSASIRQGVGETQYF. The DNA is as follows: TGCAGTGCTAGCATCCGTCAGGGGGTGGGAGAGACCCAGTACTTC.